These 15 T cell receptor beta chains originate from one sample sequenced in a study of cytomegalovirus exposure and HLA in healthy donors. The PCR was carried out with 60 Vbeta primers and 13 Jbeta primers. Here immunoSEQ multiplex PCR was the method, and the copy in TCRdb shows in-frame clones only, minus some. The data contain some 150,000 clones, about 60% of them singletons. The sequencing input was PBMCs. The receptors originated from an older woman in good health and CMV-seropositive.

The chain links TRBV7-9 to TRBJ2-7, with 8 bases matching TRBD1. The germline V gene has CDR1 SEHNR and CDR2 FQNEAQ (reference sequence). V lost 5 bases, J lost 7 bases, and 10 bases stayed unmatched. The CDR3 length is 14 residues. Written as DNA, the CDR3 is TGTGCCAGCAGCCGCCGGACAGGGCCGAGTGAGCAGTACTTC. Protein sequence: CASSRRTGPSEQYF.

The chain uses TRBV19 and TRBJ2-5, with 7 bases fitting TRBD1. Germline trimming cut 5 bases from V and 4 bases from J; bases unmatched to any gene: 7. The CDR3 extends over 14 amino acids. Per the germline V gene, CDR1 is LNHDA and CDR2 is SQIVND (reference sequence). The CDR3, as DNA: TGTGCCAGTAGTCCAGACAGGGAGCGAGAGACCCAGTACTTC. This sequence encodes CASSPDRERETQYF.

The CDR3 DNA sequence: TGTGCCAGCAGCGCTCAGGGGTTTGGCTACACCTTC. Encoded protein: CASSAQGFGYTF. The V gene is TRBV9, the J gene TRBJ1-2, with D tentatively TRBD1 (6 bases). The germline gives CDR1 SGDLS, CDR2 YYNGEE. This CDR3 has 12 residues. Trimming took 3 bases from V and 7 from J, leaving 10 bases between them.

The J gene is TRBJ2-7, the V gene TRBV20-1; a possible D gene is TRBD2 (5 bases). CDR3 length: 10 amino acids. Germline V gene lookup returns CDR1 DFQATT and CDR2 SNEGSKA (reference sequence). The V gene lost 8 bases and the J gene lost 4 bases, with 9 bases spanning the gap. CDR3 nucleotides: TGCAGTTCGGGGATGTACGAGCAGTACTTC. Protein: CSSGMYEQYF.

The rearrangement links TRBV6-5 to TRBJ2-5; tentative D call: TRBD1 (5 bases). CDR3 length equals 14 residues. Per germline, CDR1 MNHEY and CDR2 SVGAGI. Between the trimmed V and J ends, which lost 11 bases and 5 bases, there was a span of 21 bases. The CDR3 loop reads CAGPAGDSKETQYF. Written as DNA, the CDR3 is TGTGCCGGCCCGGCAGGCGACAGTAAGGAGACCCAGTACTTC.

The chain's CDR3 is CASSRGTSQETQYF. The CDR3 DNA reads as TGTGCCAGCAGTCGCGGGACTAGCCAAGAGACCCAGTACTTC. V and J are TRBV6-6 and TRBJ2-5; 8 bases are shared with TRBD2. The junction had 3 bases not matched to a gene; V was cut back by 5 bases and J by 1 base. CDR1 is MNHNY and CDR2 is SVGAGI in the germline V gene (reference sequence). The CDR3 length is 14 residues.

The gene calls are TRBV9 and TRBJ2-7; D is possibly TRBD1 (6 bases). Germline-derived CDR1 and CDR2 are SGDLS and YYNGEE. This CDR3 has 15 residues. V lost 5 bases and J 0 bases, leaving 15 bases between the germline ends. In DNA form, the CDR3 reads TGTGCCAGCAGTGAGGGGGACGGGTCCTCCTACGAGCAGTACTTC. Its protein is CASSEGDGSSYEQYF.

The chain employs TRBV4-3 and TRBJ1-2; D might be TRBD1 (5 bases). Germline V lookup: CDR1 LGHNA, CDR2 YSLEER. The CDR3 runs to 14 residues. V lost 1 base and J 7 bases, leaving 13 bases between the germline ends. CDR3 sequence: CASSQAWGGGGYTF. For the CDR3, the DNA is TGCGCCAGCAGCCAAGCTTGGGGCGGGGGTGGCTACACCTTC.

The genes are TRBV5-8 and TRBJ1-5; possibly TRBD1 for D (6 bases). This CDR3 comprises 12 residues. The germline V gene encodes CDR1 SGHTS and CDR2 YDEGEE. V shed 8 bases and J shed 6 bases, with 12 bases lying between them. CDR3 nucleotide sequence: TGTGCCAGTGGGGGGGGCGGTCAGCCCCAGCATTTT. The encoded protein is CASGGGGQPQHF.

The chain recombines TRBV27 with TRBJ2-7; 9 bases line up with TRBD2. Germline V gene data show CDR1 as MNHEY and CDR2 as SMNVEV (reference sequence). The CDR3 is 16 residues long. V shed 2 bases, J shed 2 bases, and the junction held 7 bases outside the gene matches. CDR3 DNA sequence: TGTGCCAGCAGTTTAGTTGGAGCGGGAGGAACCTACGAGCAGTACTTC. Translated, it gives CASSLVGAGGTYEQYF.

The CDR3, as DNA: TGTGCCAGCAGTTATCTCGGGGGAACTGAAGCTTTCTTT. It specifies CASSYLGGTEAFF. The rearrangement joins TRBV28 to TRBJ1-1; D may be TRBD1 (5 bases). The CDR3 spans 13 residues. Looked up from germline, CDR1 is MDHEN and CDR2 is SYDVKM. The V gene lost 4 bases and the J gene lost 5 bases, with 11 bases spanning the gap. Complete variable domain (other parts from reference TRBV28 and TRBJ1-1): DVKVTQSSRYLVKRTGEKVFLECVQDMDHENMFWYRQDPGLGLRLIYFSYDVKMKEKGDIPEGYSVSREKKERFSLILESASTNQTSMYLCASSYLGGTEAFFGQGTRLTVV.

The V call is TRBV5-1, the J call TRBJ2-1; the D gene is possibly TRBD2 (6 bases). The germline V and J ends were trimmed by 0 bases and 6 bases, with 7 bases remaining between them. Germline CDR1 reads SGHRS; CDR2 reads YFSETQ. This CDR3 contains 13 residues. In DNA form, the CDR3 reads TGCGCCAGCAGCTTGGGCGGGGTCAATGAGCAGTTCTTC. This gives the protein CASSLGGVNEQFF. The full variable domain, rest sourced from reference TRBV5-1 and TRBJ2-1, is KAGVTQTPRYLIKTRGQQVTLSCSPISGHRSVSWYQQTPGQGLQFLFEYFSETQRNKGNFPGRFSGRQFSNSRSEMNVSTLELGDSALYLCASSLGGVNEQFFGPGTRLTVL.

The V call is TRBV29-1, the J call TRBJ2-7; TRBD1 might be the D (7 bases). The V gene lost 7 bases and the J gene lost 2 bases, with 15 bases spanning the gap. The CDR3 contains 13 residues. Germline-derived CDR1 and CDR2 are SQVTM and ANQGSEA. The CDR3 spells CSAGGTATYEQYF. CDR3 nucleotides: TGCAGCGCCGGAGGGACAGCAACCTACGAGCAGTACTTC.

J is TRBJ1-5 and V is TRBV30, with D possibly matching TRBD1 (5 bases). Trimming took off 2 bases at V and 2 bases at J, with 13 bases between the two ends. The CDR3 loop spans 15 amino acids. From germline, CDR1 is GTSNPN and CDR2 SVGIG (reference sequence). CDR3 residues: CAWSMETVGNQPQHF. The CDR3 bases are TGTGCCTGGAGTATGGAGACAGTGGGCAATCAGCCCCAGCATTTT.

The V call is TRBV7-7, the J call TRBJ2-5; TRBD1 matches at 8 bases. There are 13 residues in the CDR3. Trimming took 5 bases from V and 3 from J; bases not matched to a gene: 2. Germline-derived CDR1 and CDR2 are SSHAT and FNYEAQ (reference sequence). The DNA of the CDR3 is TGTGCCAGCAGCCCGACAGGGGAAGAGACCCAGTACTTC. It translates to CASSPTGEETQYF.